This T cell receptor beta chain stems from a study of OX40 agonist ivuxolimab in advanced cancers. CDR1 and CDR2 (germline): MNHNS, SASEGT. The CDR3 is 15 amino acids. Trimming removed 2 bases from V and 0 bases from J, with 8 bases in between. Here immunoSEQ multiplex PCR was the method, and the copy in TCRdb shows in-frame clones only, minus some. Among some 95,000 clones listed, about 85% were seen once. This TCR was sampled from an adult with an advanced solid tumor such as melanoma, head and neck, liver or kidney cancer. The chain couples TRBV6-1 to TRBJ2-1; unclear D gene. The starting material was CD4+ or CD8+ T cells sorted from blood, obtained in a trial of the OX40 agonist ivuxolimab. The CDR3 coding sequence is TGTGCCAGCAGTGAACTCGTAAGCTCCTACAATGAGCAGTTCTTC. Amino acids: CASSELVSSYNEQFF.